The 24 T cell receptor beta chains below were found in one sample sequenced in a study of blood T cell repertoires in COVID-19. Libraries were prepared by immunoSEQ multiplex PCR; TCRdb keeps only in-frame clonotypes and omits some of them. The table lists around 260,000 clones, nearly 90% of them singletons. Sequenced input: peripheral blood. All receptors come from a human donor in a cohort sampled during active COVID-19.

This chain connects TRBV28 to TRBJ2-7, with 12 bases fitting TRBD2. Germline V CDR1 and CDR2: MDHEN, SYDVKM. After removal of 5 bases from V and 5 bases from J, the junction contained 4 bases not matched to a gene. This CDR3 comprises 14 residues. The CDR3 here is CASSGLAGGHEQYF. The CDR3 DNA follows: TGTGCCAGCAGTGGGCTAGCGGGAGGGCACGAGCAGTACTTC.

This clone was seen once. The rearrangement links TRBV30 to TRBJ1-5; TRBD1 matches at 9 bases. The CDR3 totals 13 residues. J was trimmed by 5 bases and V by 3 bases; bases with no gene match: 2. Looked up from germline, CDR1 is GTSNPN and CDR2 is SVGIG (reference sequence). In DNA form, the CDR3 reads TGTGCCTGGAGGGACAGGGGCGATCAGCCCCAGCATTTT. It codes for CAWRDRGDQPQHF.

Written as DNA, the CDR3 is TGTGCCAGCAGCTTAGTCCGGGGCGGGGGGGCCAAGACCCAGTACTTC. Translation gives CASSLVRGGGAKTQYF. The genes are TRBV7-8 and TRBJ2-5; 9 bases align to TRBD2. Germline values: CDR1 SGHVS, CDR2 FQNEAQ. The CDR3 sequence is 16 residues long. V was clipped by 1 base and J by 6 bases; unmatched bases: 9.

The chain uses TRBV7-2 and TRBJ2-7; 11 bases are a match to TRBD2. After removal of 4 bases from V and 5 bases from J, the junction contained 10 bases not matched to a gene. Germline V lookup: CDR1 SGHTA, CDR2 FQGNSA. CDR3 length: 16 amino acids. The CDR3 is CASSYIAGGPIHEQYF. Here the CDR3 DNA reads TGTGCCAGCAGCTACATAGCGGGGGGGCCAATCCACGAGCAGTACTTC.

Only one count was recorded for this clone. The V gene is TRBV18, the J gene TRBJ2-3; TRBD2 aligns across 10 bases. The CDR3 loop spans 17 amino acids. V was clipped by 5 bases and J by 1 base; unmatched bases: 9. The V gene's germline CDR1 is KGHSH and CDR2 LQKENI. CDR3 in DNA: TGTGCCAGCTCAGACAGTCTAGCGGGAGCGGGCACAGATACGCAGTATTTT. This sequence encodes CASSDSLAGAGTDTQYF.

The chain links TRBV4-3 to TRBJ2-3; the D gene is possibly TRBD2 (6 bases). CDR1 and CDR2 from the germline V gene are LGHNA and YSLEER. Trimming stripped 0 bases from V and 4 bases from J, with 14 bases between. The CDR3 is 16 residues long. CDR3 in DNA: TGCGCCAGCAGCCAAGATCTCGGGAGCCCCTCAGATACGCAGTATTTT. Residues: CASSQDLGSPSDTQYF.

The chain is built from TRBV9 and TRBJ2-1; 9 positions match TRBD2. J gave up 3 bases and V 3 bases, and 7 bases lay outside the gene matches. The germline V gene has CDR1 SGDLS and CDR2 YYNGEE. The CDR3 spans 16 residues. The CDR3 loop is CASSAQTSGVYNEQFF. As DNA, the CDR3 is TGTGCCAGCAGCGCCCAGACTAGCGGAGTCTACAATGAGCAGTTCTTC. The whole variable domain, remainder taken from reference TRBV9 and TRBJ2-1, is DSGVTQTPKHLITATGQRVTLRCSPRSGDLSVYWYQQSLDQGLQFLIQYYNGEERAKGNILERFSAQQFPDLHSELNLSSLELGDSALYFCASSAQTSGVYNEQFFGPGTRLTVL.

This chain links TRBV6-1 with TRBJ1-2; D might be TRBD1 (5 bases). V gave up 2 bases and J gave up 4 bases, with 8 bases separating them. Germline values: CDR1 MNHNS, CDR2 SASEGT. The CDR3 extends over 13 amino acids. CDR3 protein: CASSESDSYGYTF. In DNA, the CDR3 is TGTGCCAGCAGTGAAAGTGACAGCTATGGCTACACCTTC.

This chain connects TRBV19 to TRBJ1-1; 8 bases line up with TRBD1. The junction had 8 bases not matched to a gene; V was cut back by 1 base and J by 7 bases. CDR1 LNHDA and CDR2 SQIVND come from the germline V gene (reference sequence). The CDR3 is 15 residues long. The CDR3 sequence: CASSIGAVGQGEAFF. The CDR3 DNA reads as TGTGCCAGTAGTATAGGGGCCGTCGGACAGGGTGAAGCTTTCTTT.

The genes are TRBV4-3 and TRBJ2-3; 9 bases line up with TRBD1. Trimming at V came to 2 bases and at J to 4 bases, leaving 1 base not matched to a gene. Germline V gives CDR1 LGHNA, CDR2 YSLEER. CDR3 length: 14 residues. The CDR3 sequence: CASSQWTGADTQYF. The CDR3 bases are TGCGCCAGCAGCCAATGGACAGGGGCAGATACGCAGTATTTT.

The rearrangement uses TRBV4-2 and TRBJ2-5; D might be TRBD2 (6 bases). The CDR3 is 18 residues long. With 6 bases removed from V and 4 bases from J, the gap between germline ends came to 27 bases. Germline-derived CDR1 and CDR2 are LGHNA and YNFKEQ. The CDR3 is CASSQNMPGTQQGETQYF. DNA for the CDR3: TGTGCCAGCAGTCAAAATATGCCCGGGACTCAGCAAGGAGAGACCCAGTACTTC.

The V call is TRBV28, the J call TRBJ2-3; no reliable D call. The V and J ends lost 1 base and 6 bases respectively, with 5 bases between them. The CDR3 has 12 residues. CDR1 MDHEN and CDR2 SYDVKM come from the germline V gene. The CDR3 protein is CASSLFMDTQYF. CDR3 coding DNA: TGTGCCAGCAGTTTATTTATGGATACGCAGTATTTT.

The V gene is TRBV5-1, the J gene TRBJ2-7; 12 bases match TRBD2. The germline V gene encodes CDR1 SGHRS and CDR2 YFSETQ. The CDR3 spans 15 residues. The V and J ends lost 0 bases and 3 bases, in that order; junction bases with no gene match: 1. The CDR3 region is CASSLGLAGDYEQYF. The CDR3 DNA is TGCGCCAGCAGCTTGGGACTAGCGGGAGACTACGAGCAGTACTTC.

CDR3 region: CASSLSAGQLNTEAFF. The CDR3 nucleotides are TGTGCCAGCAGCCTGAGCGCGGGACAGCTGAACACTGAAGCTTTCTTT. V is TRBV28 and J is TRBJ1-1; TRBD1 matches 7 bases. The V segment lost 6 bases and the J segment 0 bases; nucleotides outside the gene matches: 10. CDR3 size: 16 residues. CDR1 MDHEN and CDR2 SYDVKM come from the germline V gene.

Turning to this clone: One junction end disagrees with the germline gene, perhaps due to a read error. The chain has TRBV4-3 and TRBJ1-1; 7 positions match TRBD1. The CDR3 contains 14 residues. CDR1 and CDR2 (germline): LGHNA, YSLEER. CDR3 in DNA: TGCGCCAGCAGCCAGGGACAGACGAACGCTGAAGCTTTCTTT. Amino acids: CASSQGQTNAEAFF.

The chain recombines TRBV27 with TRBJ1-5, with TRBD1 matching over 7 bases. V lost 7 bases and J lost 6; bases outside the gene matches: 15. Germline loops: CDR1 MNHEY, CDR2 SMNVEV (reference sequence). The CDR3 is made up of 16 amino acids. The CDR3: CASKERLTGSIQPQHF. The CDR3 DNA is TGTGCCAGCAAAGAACGACTGACAGGGAGTATTCAGCCCCAGCATTTT.

The V and J genes are TRBV4-3 and TRBJ2-1; 9 positions agree with TRBD2. The germline V gene has CDR1 LGHNA and CDR2 YSLEER. The CDR3 runs 16 residues. The ends lost 4 bases at V and 5 bases at J; junction bases unmatched: 9. Written as DNA, the CDR3 is TGCGCCAGCAGCCTTAGAGCGGGGGGAGGGCACAATGAGCAGTTCTTC. Translation gives CASSLRAGGGHNEQFF.

V and J are TRBV4-2 and TRBJ2-7; 12 positions match TRBD2. Germline V gives CDR1 LGHNA, CDR2 YNFKEQ. Germline trimming cut 3 bases from V and 4 bases from J; bases unmatched to any gene: 4. The CDR3 runs to 15 residues. DNA of the CDR3: TGTGCCAGCAGCCATACTAGCGGGGGGCCTTACGAGCAGTACTTC. Translating gives CASSHTSGGPYEQYF.

The rearrangement links TRBV27 to TRBJ2-1; 9 bases fit TRBD1. Germline loops: CDR1 MNHEY, CDR2 SMNVEV (reference sequence). The ends lost 4 bases at V and 4 bases at J; junction bases unmatched: 11. The CDR3 is 17 residues long. This chain's CDR3 is CASSSTFGTGFYNEQFF. The CDR3 region has the DNA TGTGCCAGCAGTTCTACCTTCGGGACAGGGTTTTACAATGAGCAGTTCTTC.

The V and J genes are TRBV7-2 and TRBJ2-7; 8 positions agree with TRBD2. Germline V gene sequence: CDR1 SGHTA, CDR2 FQGNSA. The ends lost 4 bases at V and 4 bases at J; junction bases unmatched: 6. This CDR3 spans 14 amino acids. The CDR3 reads CASSSREAGYEQYF. CDR3 sequence (DNA): TGTGCCAGCAGCTCGCGGGAGGCTGGGTACGAGCAGTACTTC.

The chain is built from TRBV7-8 and TRBJ2-5, with D possibly being TRBD1 (5 bases). This CDR3 spans 16 amino acids. The V and J ends lost 4 bases and 2 bases respectively, with 17 bases between them. Per germline, CDR1 SGHVS and CDR2 FQNEAQ. The DNA of the CDR3 is TGTGCCAGCAGCTCGGTCGTAGGGGCGGTGCAAGAGACCCAGTACTTC. Translation gives CASSSVVGAVQETQYF.

V and J are TRBV28 and TRBJ2-7; D ambiguous. Germline lookup yields CDR1 MDHEN and CDR2 SYDVKM. V dropped 6 bases and J dropped 3 bases, with 12 bases sitting between them. There are 13 residues in the CDR3. CDR3 nucleotide sequence: TGTGCCAGCAGCATAGGCGGTTACTACGAGCAGTACTTC. This gives the protein CASSIGGYYEQYF.

The chain recombines TRBV7-2 with TRBJ1-1; weak D call: TRBD1 (6 bases). CDR3 length: 13 amino acids. Germline CDR1 SGHTA, CDR2 FQGNSA. The germline V and J ends were trimmed by 5 bases and 4 bases, with 11 bases remaining between them. The CDR3 protein is CASSVTGSTEAFF. The CDR3 region has the DNA TGTGCCAGCAGCGTGACAGGTAGCACTGAAGCTTTCTTT.

The chain is built from TRBV6-6 and TRBJ1-5; D is unresolved. The germline V gene has CDR1 MNHNY and CDR2 SVGAGI (reference sequence). The CDR3 runs 17 residues. Trimming removed 5 bases from V and 0 bases from J, with 17 bases in between. The CDR3 protein is CASSPQLTSASNQPQHF. The DNA of the CDR3 is TGTGCCAGCAGTCCCCAACTAACGTCGGCTAGCAATCAGCCCCAGCATTTT.